The clone carrying this T cell receptor (beta chain) was recorded once. Its antigen remains unknown. The sample is drawn from a study of Ad26.COV2.S vaccination and SARS-CoV-2 variants. Study overall: The donor participated in the COV1001 trial, in its Ad26.COV2.S arm. Study-level results: Total T cell responses were possibly underestimated by TCR breadth and depth analyses. A substantial breadth of spike-specific CD8+ and CD4+ T cell responses after vaccination has been reported.

Sequencing used immunoSEQ multiplex PCR; TCRdb keeps in-frame clones, though not all of them. In the table there are about 680,000 clones, about 90% of which are singletons. Treatment specified: about 20 received Ad26.COV2.S at low or high dose, single or two shots; 5 received placebo; per-sample allocation not given. Samples analyzed were those drawn on day 63 after the first vaccine or placebo injection. Germline assignment: CDR1 KGHDR and CDR2 SFDVKD. The V end lost 9 bases, the J end lost 7 bases, and 5 bases lay between the germline ends. The CDR3 covers 9 residues. V usage is TRBV24-1 and J usage is TRBJ1-1; D unclear. The clonotype comes from a person between 18 and 65 years old who received the Ad26.COV2.S COVID-19 vaccine or a placebo. This specimen consisted of peripheral blood, obtained in a trial of Ad26.COV2.S vaccine versus placebo. CDR3 sequence reads: CATDGEAFF. In nucleotides, the CDR3 is TGTGCCACCGACGGTGAAGCTTTCTTT.